The subject of this entry is one TCR beta chain. Amplification used 60 Vbeta primers and 13 Jbeta primers. Profiling relied on immunoSEQ multiplex PCR, and the TCRdb table lists in-frame clones only, not all of them. The table shows around 120,000 clones, with around 70% occurring only once. These data originate in a study of cytomegalovirus exposure and HLA in healthy donors. Germline V gene data show CDR1 as LGHNA and CDR2 as YNFKEQ. The CDR3 consists of 17 residues. Trimming took 2 bases from V and 3 from J; bases not matched to a gene: 10. The chain combines TRBV4-2 with TRBJ2-7; 10 nucleotides align to TRBD2. The sequence was obtained from a young man in good health and CMV-seropositive. Sequenced input: PBMCs. The CDR3 DNA reads as TGTGCCAGCAGCCAAAGGCAAGGGACTAGCGAACGCTACGAGCAGTACTTC. Its protein product is CASSQRQGTSERYEQYF.